Shown below are 23 T cell receptor beta chains from a single sample sequenced in a study of CD8 T cells in Susac syndrome. The RNA, 0.5 to 1 ug, was put through reverse transcription using random hexamers. TCRdb reanalysed the immunoSEQ multiplex PCR reads using MiXCR and keeps one entry per CDR3 protein. The sample records about 290,000 distinct CDR3 sequences, 75% to 85% being singletons. Sequenced input: CD8+ T cells from PBMCs. Every receptor here comes from a human donor with multiple sclerosis.

The genes are TRBV7-9 and TRBJ1-2; D not resolved. Germline values: CDR1 SEHNR, CDR2 FQNEAQ (reference sequence). V lost 2 bases to trimming and J lost 3 bases, with 10 bases between them. CDR3 size: 14 residues. CDR3 loop: CASSLSWGDYGYTF. DNA of the CDR3: TGTGCCAGCAGCTTATCCTGGGGTGACTATGGCTACACCTTC.

The J gene is TRBJ2-3, the V gene TRBV3-1; 14 nucleotides line up with TRBD2. The CDR3 is 18 amino acids. Germline V CDR1 and CDR2: LGHDT, YNNKEL (reference sequence). With V trimmed by 1 base and J by 4 bases, 7 bases remained unmatched. The CDR3 coding sequence is TGTGCCAGCAGCCAAGGACTAGCGGGAGGGCCCGTCGCAGATACGCAGTATTTT. Translation: CASSQGLAGGPVADTQYF.

The chain has TRBV30 and TRBJ1-1; D call uncertain. The V gene lost 4 bases and the J gene lost 2 bases, with 11 bases spanning the gap. The CDR3 consists of 13 residues. Per germline, CDR1 GTSNPN and CDR2 SVGIG (reference sequence). The CDR3 loop reads CAWISLSNTEAFF. The DNA of the CDR3 is TGTGCCTGGATCAGCCTTTCCAACACTGAAGCTTTCTTT.

The chain combines TRBV4-3 with TRBJ2-1; possibly TRBD2 for D (6 bases). Germline V gene sequence: CDR1 LGHNA, CDR2 YSLEER. The V end lost 3 bases, the J end lost 0 bases, and 15 bases lay between the germline ends. This CDR3 spans 17 amino acids. The CDR3 DNA reads as TGCGCCAGCAGCCAGGACTCGGGGGTGTACTCCTACAATGAGCAGTTCTTC. This sequence encodes CASSQDSGVYSYNEQFF.

The genes are TRBV6-2 or TRBV6-3 and TRBJ1-5; D not certain. The V gene lost 2 bases and the J gene lost 5 bases, with 10 bases spanning the gap. This CDR3 comprises 14 residues. Germline values: CDR1 MNHEY, CDR2 SVGEGT. As DNA, the CDR3 is TGTGCCAGCAGTTACGAAATCTTGCATCAGCCCCAGCATTTT. Amino acids: CASSYEILHQPQHF.

Here the CDR3 DNA reads TGTGCCAGTAGTATACCGCGACAGGGGGTGTACGAGCAGTACTTC. Encoded protein: CASSIPRQGVYEQYF. The chain is built from TRBV19 and TRBJ2-7; the match to TRBD1 covers 9 bases. Germline assignment: CDR1 LNHDA and CDR2 SQIVND (reference sequence). The CDR3 contains 15 residues. V lost 2 bases, J lost 4 bases, and 6 bases stayed unmatched. Variable domain in full (rest from reference TRBV19 and TRBJ2-7): DGGITQSPKYLFRKEGQNVTLSCEQNLNHDAMYWYRQDPGQGLRLIYYSQIVNDFQKGDIAEGYSVSREKKESFPLTVTSAQKNPTAFYLCASSIPRQGVYEQYFGPGTRLTVT.

This rearrangement joins TRBV9 to TRBJ2-5, with TRBD2 matching over 8 bases. The germline gives CDR1 SGDLS, CDR2 YYNGEE. The length of the CDR3 is 15 residues. Losses at the gene ends were 0 bases for V and 4 bases for J; bases not matched to a gene: 5. The CDR3 DNA sequence: TGTGCCAGCAGCGTAGGACTAGCGTTGATAGAGACCCAGTACTTC. Translating gives CASSVGLALIETQYF. Complete variable domain (other parts from reference TRBV9 and TRBJ2-5): DSGVTQTPKHLITATGQRVTLRCSPRSGDLSVYWYQQSLDQGLQFLIQYYNGEERAKGNILERFSAQQFPDLHSELNLSSLELGDSALYFCASSVGLALIETQYFGPGTRLLVL.

This clonotype was detected only a few times. V usage is TRBV27 and J usage is TRBJ2-1, with 8 bases matching TRBD2. V was clipped by 3 bases and J by 6 bases; unmatched bases: 1. The CDR3 covers 13 residues. Germline V gene data show CDR1 as MNHEY and CDR2 as SMNVEV (reference sequence). CDR3 DNA: TGTGCCAGCAGTTTTGGGACTAGCAATGAGCAGTTCTTC. The encoded protein is CASSFGTSNEQFF.

The chain couples TRBV19 to TRBJ2-1, with 9 bases that match TRBD2. This CDR3 contains 14 residues. J gave up 3 bases and V 10 bases, and 7 bases lay outside the gene matches. CDR1 is LNHDA, CDR2 SQIVND, per germline (reference sequence). The CDR3 protein is CATQREADYNEQFF. DNA for the CDR3: TGTGCCACCCAGCGGGAGGCGGACTACAATGAGCAGTTCTTC.

This clonotype was detected once. The chain couples TRBV20-1 to TRBJ2-1; a possible D gene is TRBD1 (5 bases). CDR3 length: 13 amino acids. In germline, CDR1 is DFQATT, CDR2 SNEGSKA (reference sequence). The CDR3 DNA sequence: TGCAAGGCCCAGGGCAGGTTTAGTAATGAGCAGTTCTTC. It is translated as CKAQGRFSNEQFF.

This clonotype has a single count. The chain carries TRBV4-3 and TRBJ1-2; a possible D gene is TRBD1 (5 bases). Germline lookup yields CDR1 LGHNA and CDR2 YSLEER. The CDR3 runs 15 residues. Trimming shortened V by 4 bases and J by 0 bases, and 12 bases separated the two germline ends. CDR3 region: CASSPSGGSNYGYTF. The CDR3 DNA sequence: TGCGCCAGCAGCCCCTCCGGGGGGTCTAACTATGGCTACACCTTC.

This rearrangement joins TRBV19 to TRBJ2-3; 10 bases fit TRBD2. The CDR3 extends over 15 amino acids. V shed 5 bases and J 4 bases; nucleotides not matched to a gene: 6. CDR1 LNHDA and CDR2 SQIVND come from the germline V gene (reference sequence). In nucleotides, the CDR3 is TGTGCCAGTAGTCCCCGGACTAGCGGAGCAGATACGCAGTATTTT. It codes for CASSPRTSGADTQYF.

The rearrangement uses TRBV6-5 and TRBJ1-5, with D possibly being TRBD1 (5 bases). V dropped 6 bases and J dropped 3 bases, with 12 bases sitting between them. This CDR3 region has 14 residues. Looked up from germline, CDR1 is MNHEY and CDR2 is SVGAGI. Here the CDR3 DNA reads TGTGCCAGCAGGGACCAGGGAATCAATCAGCCCCAGCATTTT. Residues: CASRDQGINQPQHF.

V is TRBV9 and J is TRBJ2-3; TRBD2 matches at 10 bases. Looked up from germline, CDR1 is SGDLS and CDR2 is YYNGEE. The CDR3 has 15 residues. Losses at the gene ends were 4 bases for V and 6 bases for J; bases not matched to a gene: 8. CDR3 protein: CASSPGLALADTQYF. The CDR3 DNA reads as TGTGCCAGCAGCCCGGGACTAGCGTTAGCGGATACGCAGTATTTT.

This sequence joins TRBV30 and TRBJ2-7; 11 positions match TRBD2. Germline CDR1 is GTSNPN and CDR2 is SVGIG (reference sequence). The CDR3 is 16 amino acids. Unmatched junction bases numbered 7, after V lost 1 base and J lost 2 bases. CDR3 in amino acids: CAWSARLAGTAYEQYF. The CDR3 bases are TGTGCCTGGAGTGCCCGACTAGCGGGAACCGCCTACGAGCAGTACTTC.

The chain combines TRBV20-1 with TRBJ2-7; 7 nucleotides agree with TRBD1. This CDR3 contains 13 residues. Per the germline V gene, CDR1 is DFQATT and CDR2 is SNEGSKA (reference sequence). V shed 6 bases, J shed 3 bases, and the junction held 8 bases outside the gene matches. The DNA for the CDR3 is TGCAGTGCCATGCGACAGGGTCACTACGAGCAGTACTTC. Encoded protein: CSAMRQGHYEQYF.

The chain links TRBV5-6 to TRBJ1-5; TRBD1 is a possible D gene (6 bases). Germline V gene lookup returns CDR1 SGHDT and CDR2 YYEEEE. Trimming cost V 4 bases and J 7 bases, with 9 bases left between them. The CDR3 totals 12 residues. The CDR3 is CASSAQGQPQHF. In DNA form, the CDR3 reads TGTGCCAGCAGCGCTCAGGGGCAGCCCCAGCATTTT.

The V gene is TRBV27, the J gene TRBJ2-3; D perhaps matches TRBD2 (6 bases). The CDR3 is 18 amino acids. Germline assignment: CDR1 MNHEY and CDR2 SMNVEV (reference sequence). Trimming shortened V by 5 bases and J by 0 bases, and 21 bases separated the two germline ends. CDR3 residues: CASSLKRAGGESTDTQYF. CDR3 bases: TGTGCCAGCAGTCTTAAACGGGCAGGCGGGGAGAGCACAGATACGCAGTATTTT.

The V gene is TRBV20-1, the J gene TRBJ2-1, with TRBD2 identical over 9 bases. V shed 2 bases, J shed 6 bases, and the junction held 8 bases outside the gene matches. Germline values: CDR1 DFQATT, CDR2 SNEGSKA (reference sequence). The CDR3 extends over 15 amino acids. CDR3 in DNA: TGCAGTGCTAGATCTCTAGCGGGGTCTCTCAATGAGCAGTTCTTC. Its translation is CSARSLAGSLNEQFF.

V usage is TRBV25-1 and J usage is TRBJ1-1, with D perhaps matching TRBD1 (6 bases). This CDR3 has 12 amino acids. V was pared by 7 bases and J by 8 bases, with 14 bases between. Germline values: CDR1 MGHDK, CDR2 SYGVNS. The CDR3 sequence: CASTWGADEAFF. The DNA of the CDR3 is TGTGCCAGCACCTGGGGGGCAGACGAAGCTTTCTTT. Complete variable domain (other parts from reference TRBV25-1 and TRBJ1-1): EADIYQTPRYLVIGTGKKITLECSQTMGHDKMYWYQQDPGMELHLIHYSYGVNSTEKGDLSSESTVSRIRTEHFPLTLESARPSHTSQYLCASTWGADEAFFGQGTRLTVV.

In the case of this clonotype: Relative to the germline gene, one junction end is altered; a read error may explain this. This chain connects TRBV14 to TRBJ2-7; D gene ambiguous. The CDR3 extends over 12 amino acids. Germline V gene lookup returns CDR1 SGHDN and CDR2 FVKESK. CDR3 loop: CASSQVLDELYF. The CDR3 bases are TGTGCCAGCAGCCAAGTTTTAGACGAGCTGTACTTC.

This chain joins TRBV12-3 or TRBV12-4 and TRBJ1-1, with TRBD1 as a possible D gene (6 bases). V lost 3 bases to trimming and J lost 6 bases, with 26 bases between them. This CDR3 is 18 amino acids long. The DNA of the CDR3 is TGTGCCAGCAGTTTTTTTTCCCGGACAGCCTCCTCGAGAGCTGAAGCTTTCTTT. As protein: CASSFFSRTASSRAEAFF.

The chain links TRBV7-9 to TRBJ2-7; D may correspond to TRBD1 or TRBD2 (6 bases each). V dropped 3 bases and J dropped 4 bases, with 16 bases sitting between them. Germline V lookup: CDR1 SEHNR, CDR2 FQNEAQ (reference sequence). The CDR3 is 15 amino acids. CDR3 nucleotides: TGTGCCAGCAGCTTTACGACGGGGGCAGCTTACGAGCAGTACTTC. Residues: CASSFTTGAAYEQYF.